Listed here is a single TCR beta chain. Its matching antigen is unknown. At deep level, the assay was performed. Only in-frame clones appear in the TCRdb table, and some are missing; sequencing was by immunoSEQ multiplex PCR. The sample holds roughly 680,000 clones, approximately 77% seen once. The entry originates in a study of shared clonotypes between healthy human individuals. For the study at large: With ages of 18 to 49, the donors were two women and three men. Study-level findings and limits: Estimated richness was generally greater in naive than memory subsets. Non-shared clonotypes were found to have lower generation probabilities than the clonotypes that were shared by all four of the sorted-subset donors.

The CDR3 runs to 15 residues. The J segment lost 3 bases and the V segment lost 5 bases, leaving 5 bases of the junction unmatched. Germline V lookup: CDR1 MNHNY, CDR2 SVGAGI (reference sequence). This sequence originates from a woman aged 25 to 39 in good health. The chain joins TRBV6-6 to TRBJ2-7; 12 positions match TRBD1. Sequencing was performed on memory CD4+ T cells sorted from blood. Stated subset: CD45RA-negative fraction. The CDR3 spells CASSDGTGGFYEQYF. CDR3 in DNA: TGTGCCAGCAGTGATGGGACAGGGGGCTTCTACGAGCAGTACTTC.